These 21 T cell receptor beta chains were all obtained from the same sample, sequenced in a study of cytomegalovirus exposure and HLA in healthy donors. This PCR relied on a set of 60 Vbeta primers and 13 Jbeta primers. Only in-frame clones appear in the TCRdb table, and some are missing; sequencing was by immunoSEQ multiplex PCR. The data show about 90,000 clones, 62% seen once. Material for sequencing was PBMCs. Every receptor here comes from a woman between 25 and 40 years old in good health and CMV-seropositive.

There are a few counts of this clone. The chain combines TRBV5-6 with TRBJ2-7; maybe TRBD2 (7 bases). Germline V lookup: CDR1 SGHDT, CDR2 YYEEEE. The CDR3 is 15 amino acids. Trimming left V 4 bases short and J 0 bases short, with 14 bases between. The CDR3 here is CASSRKGGGSYEQYF. In DNA form, the CDR3 reads TGTGCCAGCAGCCGAAAAGGGGGGGGCTCCTACGAGCAGTACTTC.

J is TRBJ2-3 and V is TRBV14, with TRBD2 matching over 11 bases. CDR1 and CDR2 (germline): SGHDN, FVKESK. This CDR3 spans 16 amino acids. V was pared by 6 bases and J by 2 bases, with 7 bases of the junction left unmatched. CDR3 sequence reads: CASSHLAGGPTDTQYF. CDR3 bases: TGTGCCAGCAGTCATTTAGCGGGGGGGCCCACAGATACGCAGTATTTT.

This clone was seen a few times. The chain carries TRBV28 and TRBJ1-6; TRBD1 matches at 7 bases. V lost 4 bases, J lost 9 bases, and 9 bases stayed unmatched. This CDR3 contains 15 residues. Germline V gene sequence: CDR1 MDHEN, CDR2 SYDVKM. CDR3 loop: CASSSGGQSSSPLHF. CDR3 in DNA: TGTGCCAGCAGTTCCGGGGGACAGAGCAGTTCACCCCTCCACTTT. The complete variable domain, with remaining parts taken from reference TRBV28 and TRBJ1-6, reads DVKVTQSSRYLVKRTGEKVFLECVQDMDHENMFWYRQDPGLGLRLIYFSYDVKMKEKGDIPEGYSVSREKKERFSLILESASTNQTSMYLCASSSGGQSSSPLHFGNGTRLTVT.

This clone turned up a few times. This chain connects TRBV5-5 to TRBJ2-7, with 9 nucleotides matching TRBD1. The J segment lost 5 bases and the V segment lost 4 bases, leaving 13 bases of the junction unmatched. The CDR3 covers 16 residues. Germline CDR1 reads SGHKS; CDR2 reads YYEKEE (reference sequence). Written as DNA, the CDR3 is TGTGCCAGCAGCCCTCTTGTGGGACAGGGACCCCACGAGCAGTACTTC. Its translation: CASSPLVGQGPHEQYF.

There are a few counts of this clone. The genes are TRBV5-6 and TRBJ1-5; weak D call: TRBD1 (6 bases). V lost 0 bases and J lost 0, with 13 bases in between. This CDR3 comprises 17 residues. CDR1 and CDR2 from the germline V gene are SGHDT and YYEEEE. For the CDR3, the DNA is TGTGCCAGCAGCTTGGCGGGGCAGGGGTATAGCAATCAGCCCCAGCATTTT. Translating gives CASSLAGQGYSNQPQHF.

V usage is TRBV27 and J usage is TRBJ2-1, with TRBD2 identical over 10 bases. This CDR3 region has 15 residues. The junction had 11 bases not matched to a gene; V was cut back by 7 bases and J by 8 bases. CDR1 MNHEY and CDR2 SMNVEV come from the germline V gene (reference sequence). This CDR3 reads CASTPPAGGAYEQFF. The CDR3 DNA sequence: TGTGCCAGCACCCCCCCAGCGGGGGGGGCATATGAGCAGTTCTTC.

This clone was picked up a small number of times. The chain couples TRBV5-1 to TRBJ2-3; 9 bases line up with TRBD2. Germline loops: CDR1 SGHRS, CDR2 YFSETQ. The V gene end was trimmed by 4 bases and the J gene end by 1 base; junction bases not matched to a gene: 4. CDR3 length equals 15 residues. CDR3 DNA: TGCGCCAGCAGCCAAGAGCGGGGGGGCACAGATACGCAGTATTTT. It translates to CASSQERGGTDTQYF.

The genes are TRBV10-3 and TRBJ1-1, with TRBD1 identical over 8 bases. Trimming removed 2 bases from V and 4 bases from J; junction bases left unmatched: 6. CDR1 ENHRY and CDR2 SYGVKD come from the germline V gene. The CDR3 is 15 amino acids. The CDR3 loop is CAISEPDRAITEAFF. The CDR3 bases are TGTGCCATCAGTGAGCCGGACAGGGCGATCACTGAAGCTTTCTTT.

V and J are TRBV5-4 and TRBJ2-5, with 15 bases fitting TRBD2. Germline CDR1 reads SGHNT; CDR2 reads YYREEE (reference sequence). The CDR3 extends over 16 amino acids. With V trimmed by 4 bases and J by 5 bases, 6 bases remained unmatched. The CDR3 DNA follows: TGTGCCAGCAGCCGGACTAGCGGGGGGGCCAGGGAGACCCAGTACTTC. Its translation: CASSRTSGGARETQYF. Filled out from reference TRBV5-4 and TRBJ2-5, the complete variable domain reads ETGVTQSPTHLIKTRGQQVTLRCSSQSGHNTVSWYQQALGQGPQFIFQYYREEENGRGNFPPRFSGLQFPNYSSELNVNALELDDSALYLCASSRTSGGARETQYFGPGTRLLVL.

Only a few counts were recorded for this clone. As DNA, the CDR3 is TGCGCCAGCAGCCAAACAGGGTCCTACGAGCAGTACTTC. Translating it yields CASSQTGSYEQYF. The chain recombines TRBV4-1 with TRBJ2-7; possibly TRBD1 for D (6 bases). Germline CDR1 and CDR2: MGHRA and YSYEKL. This CDR3 has 13 residues. V lost 2 bases and J 1 base, leaving 6 bases between the germline ends.

This clone came up a few times. The chain is built from TRBV10-3 and TRBJ1-2, with TRBD1 matching over 7 bases. Germline CDR1 reads ENHRY; CDR2 reads SYGVKD. The CDR3 is made up of 16 amino acids. V lost 0 bases and J lost 3; bases outside the gene matches: 7. The CDR3 DNA reads TGTGCCATCAGTGAGTCGCCCTACAGGGGTGACTATGGCTACACCTTC. Protein: CAISESPYRGDYGYTF.

The rearrangement joins TRBV28 to TRBJ2-7, with 8 nucleotides matching TRBD2. This CDR3 spans 14 amino acids. The germline V gene has CDR1 MDHEN and CDR2 SYDVKM. J was trimmed by 0 bases and V by 5 bases; bases with no gene match: 3. CDR3 protein: CASSKAGVSYEQYF. The DNA for the CDR3 is TGTGCCAGCAGTAAAGCGGGGGTCTCCTACGAGCAGTACTTC.

The rearrangement uses TRBV7-9 and TRBJ2-1, with D possibly matching TRBD1 (6 bases). V lost 1 base to trimming and J lost 0 bases, with 7 bases between them. The CDR3 consists of 15 residues. The germline V gene encodes CDR1 SEHNR and CDR2 FQNEAQ (reference sequence). The CDR3 spells CASSLGTVSYNEQFF. CDR3 DNA: TGTGCCAGCAGCTTAGGGACAGTCTCCTACAATGAGCAGTTCTTC.

For the CDR3, the DNA is TGTGCCAGCACCCTACCTTACACAGATACGCAGTATTTT. Its translation: CASTLPYTDTQYF. The chain employs TRBV5-4 and TRBJ2-3, with D unclear. Germline CDR1 and CDR2: SGHNT and YYREEE (reference sequence). Trimming removed 6 bases from V and 2 bases from J, with 10 bases in between. The CDR3 loop spans 13 amino acids.

The J gene is TRBJ2-7, the V gene TRBV5-4; 8 bases line up with TRBD2. Losses at the gene ends were 0 bases for V and 3 bases for J; bases not matched to a gene: 8. The CDR3 spans 16 residues. Germline assignment: CDR1 SGHNT and CDR2 YYREEE (reference sequence). This CDR3 reads CASSLGVSGDYYEQYF. CDR3 DNA: TGTGCCAGCAGCTTGGGGGTTAGCGGGGACTACTACGAGCAGTACTTC.

This sequence joins TRBV7-9 and TRBJ2-5; D is ambiguous. V was trimmed by 4 bases and J by 4 bases, leaving 16 bases between them. CDR1 is SEHNR, CDR2 FQNEAQ, per germline (reference sequence). CDR3 size: 15 residues. CDR3: CASSSDSSRRETQYF. CDR3 sequence (DNA): TGTGCCAGCAGCTCAGACTCATCAAGGAGAGAGACCCAGTACTTC. Full variable domain (missing parts from reference TRBV7-9 and TRBJ2-5): DTGVSQNPRHKITKRGQNVTFRCDPISEHNRLYWYRQTLGQGPEFLTYFQNEAQLEKSRLLSDRFSAERPKGSFSTLEIQRTEQGDSAMYLCASSSDSSRRETQYFGPGTRLLVL.

The rearrangement links TRBV7-6 to TRBJ2-5, with TRBD2 identical over 9 bases. Germline V gives CDR1 SGHVS, CDR2 FNYEAQ. With 0 bases clipped from V and 1 base from J, the junction kept 3 bases outside the gene matches. CDR3 length equals 16 residues. The chain's CDR3 is CASSLASGGPQETQYF. The CDR3 region has the DNA TGTGCCAGCAGCTTAGCTAGCGGGGGCCCCCAAGAGACCCAGTACTTC.

This clone was found once. The rearrangement joins TRBV28 to TRBJ1-5, with a weak D call TRBD1 (6 bases). V was trimmed by 5 bases and J by 4 bases, leaving 9 bases between them. CDR3 length equals 13 residues. The germline gives CDR1 MDHEN, CDR2 SYDVKM. The CDR3 bases are TGTGCCAGCAGTCGACAGGTAAATCAGCCCCAGCATTTT. Translated: CASSRQVNQPQHF.

Comments on this clone: Its ends do not fully match the called genes, so a read error is possible. This chain connects TRBV7-9 to TRBJ2-7; 8 bases match TRBD2. CDR1 and CDR2 from the germline V gene are SEHNR and FQNEAQ (reference sequence). The CDR3 sequence is 16 residues long. The CDR3 DNA reads TGTTCCAGCAGCTTATTGGGGGGACGGGAGGGGGACGAGCAGTACTTC. Its translation is CSSSLLGGREGDEQYF.

CDR3 residues: CASSQISGGTYNEQFF. The CDR3 DNA reads as TGTGCCAGCAGCCAAATTAGCGGGGGGACCTACAATGAGCAGTTCTTC. This rearrangement joins TRBV14 to TRBJ2-1; TRBD2 aligns across 10 bases. Germline CDR1 and CDR2: SGHDN and FVKESK. The CDR3 covers 16 residues. V lost 2 bases, J lost 2 bases, and 3 bases stayed unmatched.

This chain connects TRBV10-1 to TRBJ1-1; weak D call: TRBD1 (5 bases). Germline lookup yields CDR1 WNHNN and CDR2 SYGVQD (reference sequence). V gave up 11 bases and J gave up 0 bases, with 16 bases separating them. CDR3 length: 14 residues. Written as DNA, the CDR3 is TGCGCCCTCCAATGGGGCGCAATGAACACTGAAGCTTTCTTT. This gives the protein CALQWGAMNTEAFF.